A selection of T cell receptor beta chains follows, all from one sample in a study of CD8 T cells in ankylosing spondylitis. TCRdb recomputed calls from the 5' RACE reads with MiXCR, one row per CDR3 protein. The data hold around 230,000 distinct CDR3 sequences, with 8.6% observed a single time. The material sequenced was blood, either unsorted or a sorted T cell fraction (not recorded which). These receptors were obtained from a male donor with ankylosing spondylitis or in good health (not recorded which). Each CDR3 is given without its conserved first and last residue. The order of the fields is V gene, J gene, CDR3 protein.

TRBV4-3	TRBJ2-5	ASSQDRSWETQY
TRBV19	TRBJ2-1	ASQPNKAYNEQF
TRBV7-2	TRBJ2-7	ASSPQGGGYEQY
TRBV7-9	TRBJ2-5	ASTETDRGGQETQY
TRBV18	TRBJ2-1	ASSPGTSGLNEQF
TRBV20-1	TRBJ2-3	SARGGADTQY
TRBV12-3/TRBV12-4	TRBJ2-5	ASRTYRGSGETQY
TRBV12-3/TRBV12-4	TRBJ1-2	ASSLTSTGWGGYT
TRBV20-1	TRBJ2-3	SASAGLAADTQY
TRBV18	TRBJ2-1	ASSSTSGGLDEQF
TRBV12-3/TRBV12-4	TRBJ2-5	ASSSLEIGQTQY
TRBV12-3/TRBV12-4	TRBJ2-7	ASSSGTLGAYEQY
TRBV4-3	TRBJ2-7	ASSKIAGGSYEQY
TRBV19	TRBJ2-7	ASRWAAKSSYEQY
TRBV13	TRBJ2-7	ASSLDGGKTAHSYEQY
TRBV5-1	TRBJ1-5	ASSWGQGPNQPQH
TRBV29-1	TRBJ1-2	SVERQSYGYT
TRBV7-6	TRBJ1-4	ASSSRQDPDEKLF
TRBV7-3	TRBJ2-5	ASSLGPAGEGETQY
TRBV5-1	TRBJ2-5	ASSDPSVETQY
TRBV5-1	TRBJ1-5	ASSRTGDQPQH
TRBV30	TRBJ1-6	AWSPSGSPLH